A selection of T cell receptor beta chains follows, all from one sample in a study of follicular helper T cells after annual influenza vaccination. Repertoires were generated with immunoSEQ multiplex PCR, while TCRdb's copy carries only in-frame clones and drops some. The sample has 13,000 to 15,000 clones; 65% to 85% are singletons. Sequenced here: CXCR5- memory CD4+ T cells sorted from blood, sampled on the day of influenza vaccination. The receptors come from an adult who received the influenza vaccine. The CDR3 runs from the conserved cysteine through the conserved F or W. The order of the fields is D gene, V gene, clone size, J gene, CDR3 protein, CDR3 DNA. The D gene is left open where the match is weak. Clone size is stated in some rows and not others, as once, few, many or a class when expanded.

d_gene: .; v_gene: TRBV18; abundance: .; j_gene: TRBJ2-5; CDR3aa: CASSPPEVQETQYF; CDR3nt: TGTGCCAGCTCACCACCGGAGGTTCAAGAGACCCAGTACTTC
d_gene: TRBD1; v_gene: TRBV7-9; abundance: .; j_gene: TRBJ1-6; CDR3aa: CASSIGTAKNSPLHF; CDR3nt: TGTGCCAGCAGCATAGGGACAGCCAAAAATTCACCCCTCCACTTT
d_gene: .; v_gene: TRBV4-3; abundance: .; j_gene: TRBJ1-6; CDR3aa: CASSQEWGRITSPLHF; CDR3nt: TGCGCCAGCAGCCAAGAGTGGGGGCGGATAACGTCACCCCTCCACTTT
d_gene: .; v_gene: TRBV4-1; abundance: .; j_gene: TRBJ1-6; CDR3aa: CASSQDVTVNSPLHF; CDR3nt: TGCGCCAGCAGCCAAGATGTGACAGTGAATTCACCCCTCCACTTT
d_gene: .; v_gene: TRBV4-1; abundance: .; j_gene: TRBJ1-6; CDR3aa: CASSRSWGDNSPLHF; CDR3nt: TGCGCCAGCAGTCGCTCTTGGGGTGATAATTCACCCCTCCACTTT
d_gene: TRBD2; v_gene: TRBV28; abundance: .; j_gene: TRBJ2-1; CDR3aa: CASSLNARLAGGRLPPSNEQFF; CDR3nt: TGTGCCAGCAGTTTAAATGCGAGGTTGGCGGGGGGGCGGCTACCCCCGTCCAATGAGCAGTTCTTC
d_gene: .; v_gene: TRBV19; abundance: .; j_gene: TRBJ2-2; CDR3aa: CASTPGTLIAYGELFF; CDR3nt: TGTGCCAGCACCCCCGGGACACTTATCGCTTACGGGGAGCTGTTTTTT
d_gene: .; v_gene: TRBV7-6; abundance: .; j_gene: TRBJ2-5; CDR3aa: CASSLVPKETQYF; CDR3nt: TGTGCCAGCAGCTTAGTTCCCAAAGAGACCCAGTACTTC
d_gene: .; v_gene: TRBV15; abundance: .; j_gene: TRBJ2-1; CDR3aa: CATSRGTKNEQFF; CDR3nt: TGTGCCACCAGCAGAGGTACTAAGAATGAGCAGTTCTTC
d_gene: .; v_gene: TRBV6-1; abundance: once; j_gene: TRBJ1-3; CDR3aa: CASWGPGRSGNTIYF; CDR3nt: TGTGCCAGCTGGGGGCCAGGGAGATCTGGAAACACCATATATTTT
d_gene: .; v_gene: TRBV30; abundance: .; j_gene: TRBJ2-7; CDR3aa: CAWNHLSADYEQYF; CDR3nt: TGTGCCTGGAACCACCTGTCCGCCGACTACGAGCAGTACTTC
d_gene: .; v_gene: TRBV28; abundance: .; j_gene: TRBJ1-1; CDR3aa: CASSLTNTEAFF; CDR3nt: TGTGCCAGCAGTTTAACGAACACTGAAGCTTTCTTT
d_gene: .; v_gene: TRBV2; abundance: few; j_gene: TRBJ2-5; CDR3aa: CASSGGLETQYF; CDR3nt: TGTGCCAGCAGTGGGGGCCTAGAGACCCAGTACTTC
d_gene: .; v_gene: TRBV28; abundance: .; j_gene: TRBJ2-6; CDR3aa: CASSPFGRSGANVLTF; CDR3nt: TGTGCCAGCAGTCCTTTTGGGAGGTCTGGGGCCAACGTCCTGACTTTC
d_gene: TRBD1; v_gene: TRBV2; abundance: .; j_gene: TRBJ2-3; CDR3aa: CASSESRAGTGTNTDTQYF; CDR3nt: TGTGCCAGCAGTGAGTCTCGAGCCGGGACAGGGACCAACACAGATACGCAGTATTTT
d_gene: .; v_gene: TRBV11-2; abundance: few; j_gene: TRBJ2-2; CDR3aa: CASTRPGRNTGELFF; CDR3nt: TGTGCCAGCACCCGACCAGGCCGGAACACCGGGGAGCTGTTTTTT
d_gene: TRBD1; v_gene: TRBV7-9; abundance: .; j_gene: TRBJ2-5; CDR3aa: CASSLGQGAWETQYF; CDR3nt: TGTGCCAGCAGCTTAGGACAGGGGGCGTGGGAGACCCAGTACTTC
d_gene: .; v_gene: TRBV4-3; abundance: .; j_gene: TRBJ2-1; CDR3aa: CASSQDPMYGEQFF; CDR3nt: TGCGCCAGCAGCCAAGATCCGATGTACGGTGAGCAGTTCTTC
d_gene: .; v_gene: TRBV7-2; abundance: .; j_gene: TRBJ2-5; CDR3aa: CASSLVGVTETQYF; CDR3nt: TGTGCCAGCAGCTTAGTGGGGGTCACGGAGACCCAGTACTTC
d_gene: TRBD1; v_gene: TRBV2; abundance: .; j_gene: TRBJ2-7; CDR3aa: CASSRTGVYEQYF; CDR3nt: TGTGCCAGCAGCCGGACAGGAGTCTACGAGCAGTACTTC
d_gene: .; v_gene: TRBV2; abundance: few; j_gene: TRBJ1-1; CDR3aa: CASSDQMNTEAFF; CDR3nt: TGTGCCAGCAGTGACCAGATGAACACTGAAGCTTTCTTT
d_gene: .; v_gene: TRBV5-1; abundance: .; j_gene: TRBJ2-5; CDR3aa: CASSYVETQYF; CDR3nt: TGCGCCAGCAGCTACGTAGAGACCCAGTACTTC
d_gene: .; v_gene: TRBV5-1; abundance: .; j_gene: TRBJ2-6; CDR3aa: CASSLDAAGANVLTF; CDR3nt: TGCGCCAGCAGCTTGGATGCGGCTGGGGCCAACGTCCTGACTTTC
d_gene: .; v_gene: TRBV14; abundance: .; j_gene: TRBJ2-3; CDR3aa: CASSQDGIPTDTQYF; CDR3nt: TGTGCCAGCAGCCAAGACGGGATTCCTACAGATACGCAGTATTTT
d_gene: .; v_gene: TRBV6-6; abundance: few; j_gene: TRBJ2-7; CDR3aa: CASRLQAASYEQYF; CDR3nt: TGTGCCAGCAGATTACAGGCCGCCTCCTACGAGCAGTACTTC
d_gene: .; v_gene: TRBV5-5; abundance: .; j_gene: TRBJ1-6; CDR3aa: CASNPAGLFSPLHF; CDR3nt: TGTGCCAGCAATCCGGCAGGCCTGTTTTCACCCCTCCACTTT
d_gene: .; v_gene: TRBV7-8; abundance: .; j_gene: TRBJ1-5; CDR3aa: CASSLVVNQPQHF; CDR3nt: TGTGCCAGCAGCTTAGTAGTAAATCAGCCCCAGCATTTT
d_gene: .; v_gene: TRBV6-5; abundance: .; j_gene: TRBJ2-1; CDR3aa: CASSYSKAGANEQFF; CDR3nt: TGTGCCAGCAGTTACTCAAAAGCCGGGGCCAATGAGCAGTTCTTC
d_gene: TRBD2; v_gene: TRBV28; abundance: once; j_gene: TRBJ2-7; CDR3aa: CASSPIGGGSYEQYF; CDR3nt: TGTGCCAGCAGTCCGATTGGGGGAGGGTCCTACGAGCAGTACTTC
d_gene: .; v_gene: TRBV28; abundance: .; j_gene: TRBJ1-4; CDR3aa: CASSLLLGAGEKLFF; CDR3nt: TGTGCCAGCAGTTTATTGCTGGGGGCGGGCGAAAAACTGTTTTTT
d_gene: .; v_gene: TRBV9; abundance: few; j_gene: TRBJ1-2; CDR3aa: CASSARGGLYGYTF; CDR3nt: TGTGCCAGCAGCGCCCGAGGGGGTCTATATGGCTACACCTTC
d_gene: TRBD1; v_gene: TRBV5-4; abundance: once; j_gene: TRBJ1-5; CDR3aa: CASSIDRDRVEPQHF; CDR3nt: TGTGCCAGCAGCATTGACCGGGACAGGGTTGAGCCCCAGCATTTT
d_gene: TRBD1; v_gene: TRBV2; abundance: .; j_gene: TRBJ1-5; CDR3aa: CASSHRQGATSNQPQHF; CDR3nt: TGTGCCAGCAGTCATCGACAGGGGGCGACGAGCAATCAGCCCCAGCATTTT
d_gene: .; v_gene: TRBV28; abundance: .; j_gene: TRBJ2-7; CDR3aa: CASSFSTGTYEQYF; CDR3nt: TGTGCCAGCAGTTTTTCGACAGGCACCTACGAGCAGTACTTC
d_gene: TRBD1; v_gene: TRBV7-2; abundance: .; j_gene: TRBJ2-5; CDR3aa: CASSLPHLGGQGTQYF; CDR3nt: TGTGCCAGCAGCTTACCCCATCTAGGGGGCCAGGGGACCCAGTACTTC
d_gene: .; v_gene: TRBV30; abundance: .; j_gene: TRBJ1-1; CDR3aa: CACQRGTTRNTEAFF; CDR3nt: TGTGCCTGCCAGAGGGGGACAACAAGAAACACTGAAGCTTTCTTT
d_gene: .; v_gene: TRBV6-1; abundance: .; j_gene: TRBJ1-3; CDR3aa: CASSPISSGNTIYF; CDR3nt: TGTGCCAGCAGCCCTATAAGCTCTGGAAACACCATATATTTT
d_gene: .; v_gene: TRBV27; abundance: few; j_gene: TRBJ2-2; CDR3aa: CASSLRVPGELFF; CDR3nt: TGTGCCAGCAGTCTCAGGGTTCCCGGGGAGCTGTTTTTT
d_gene: .; v_gene: TRBV5-4; abundance: .; j_gene: TRBJ2-2; CDR3aa: CASRGTGTGELFF; CDR3nt: TGTGCCAGCAGAGGCACCGGCACCGGGGAGCTGTTTTTT
d_gene: .; v_gene: TRBV30; abundance: .; j_gene: TRBJ1-3; CDR3aa: CAWRVGRGINTIYF; CDR3nt: TGTGCCTGGAGGGTCGGGAGGGGTATAAACACCATATATTTT
d_gene: TRBD2; v_gene: TRBV7-9; abundance: once; j_gene: TRBJ2-5; CDR3aa: CASSFGLAGEETQYF; CDR3nt: TGTGCCAGCAGCTTCGGACTAGCGGGGGAAGAGACCCAGTACTTC
d_gene: .; v_gene: TRBV28; abundance: few; j_gene: TRBJ1-1; CDR3aa: CASSLQPRQAFF; CDR3nt: TGTGCCAGCAGTCTACAACCCCGCCAGGCTTTCTTT
d_gene: .; v_gene: TRBV30; abundance: .; j_gene: TRBJ2-1; CDR3aa: CAWSNRLYNEQFF; CDR3nt: TGTGCCTGGAGTAACAGGTTATACAATGAGCAGTTCTTC
d_gene: TRBD1; v_gene: TRBV28; abundance: .; j_gene: TRBJ1-4; CDR3aa: CASHNRGWKTNEKLFF; CDR3nt: TGTGCCAGCCACAACAGGGGTTGGAAGACTAATGAAAAACTGTTTTTT
d_gene: .; v_gene: TRBV7-6; abundance: .; j_gene: TRBJ2-5; CDR3aa: CASSLSGETQYF; CDR3nt: TGTGCCAGCAGCTTGTCCGGGGAGACCCAGTACTTC
d_gene: .; v_gene: TRBV7-2; abundance: .; j_gene: TRBJ2-7; CDR3aa: CASSLAAYEQYF; CDR3nt: TGTGCCAGCAGCTTAGCCGCTTACGAGCAGTACTTC
d_gene: TRBD1; v_gene: TRBV11-2; abundance: few; j_gene: TRBJ1-4; CDR3aa: CASSQGTGGQKLFF; CDR3nt: TGTGCCAGCAGTCAAGGGACAGGGGGTCAAAAACTGTTTTTT
d_gene: .; v_gene: TRBV10-3; abundance: .; j_gene: TRBJ2-5; CDR3aa: CAIQGGETQYF; CDR3nt: TGTGCCATCCAGGGTGGAGAGACCCAGTACTTC
d_gene: .; v_gene: TRBV15; abundance: once; j_gene: TRBJ2-6; CDR3aa: CATSPQQGLGANVLTF; CDR3nt: TGTGCCACCAGCCCTCAACAGGGATTAGGGGCCAACGTCCTGACTTTC
d_gene: TRBD1; v_gene: TRBV7-9; abundance: .; j_gene: TRBJ2-5; CDR3aa: CASSLPRQGLGETQYF; CDR3nt: TGTGCCAGCAGCTTACCTAGACAGGGGCTGGGGGAGACCCAGTACTTC
d_gene: TRBD1; v_gene: TRBV5-4; abundance: .; j_gene: TRBJ1-5; CDR3aa: CASSPKEDRGRDSNQPQHF; CDR3nt: TGTGCCAGCAGCCCCAAAGAGGACAGGGGGCGAGATAGCAATCAGCCCCAGCATTTT
d_gene: TRBD2; v_gene: TRBV6-4; abundance: .; j_gene: TRBJ2-1; CDR3aa: CASSERSGGPSSYNEQFF; CDR3nt: TGTGCCAGCAGTGAGCGTAGCGGGGGGCCGAGCTCCTACAATGAGCAGTTCTTC
d_gene: .; v_gene: TRBV5-5; abundance: .; j_gene: TRBJ1-6; CDR3aa: CASSTQVDNSPLHF; CDR3nt: TGTGCCAGCAGCACTCAGGTGGATAATTCACCCCTCCACTTT
d_gene: .; v_gene: TRBV7-2; abundance: .; j_gene: TRBJ2-3; CDR3aa: CASSAQPPGYSTDTQYF; CDR3nt: TGTGCCAGCAGCGCACAACCCCCCGGGTACAGCACAGATACGCAGTATTTT
d_gene: TRBD2; v_gene: TRBV19; abundance: .; j_gene: TRBJ2-1; CDR3aa: CASSMTSGGLGNEQFF; CDR3nt: TGTGCCAGTAGTATGACTAGCGGGGGACTTGGCAATGAGCAGTTCTTC